Listed here are 30 T cell receptor beta chains from one sample, sequenced in a study of CXCR3-negative and CXCR3-positive naive CD8 T cells. Study observations and caveats: Greater hydrophobicity was found in TRB CDR3s of CXCR3-positive naive cells than of CXCR3-negative naive cells.

No antigen is known for these receptors. In preparing the TRB cDNA libraries, 5' RACE with UMI labels was used. TCRdb re-called the 5' RACE reads; one entry per CDR3 protein, DNA not given. Its listing shows 49,000 or so distinct CDR3 sequences. The specimen was naive CXCR3+ CD8+ T cells from blood. Subset in this sample: CD45RO-CCR7+CD27+CD95- naive CD8+ T cells expressing CXCR3 (TNR3+). Receptor source: a human donor in good health. Some clones in this sample may be carry-over from other donors' samples.

The chain combines TRBV7-8 with TRBJ1-2. Looked up from germline, CDR1 is SGHVS and CDR2 is FQNEAQ. There are 20 residues in the CDR3. CDR3 residues: CASSLLTRGQARYGEYGYTF.

The chain carries TRBV5-1 and TRBJ2-5; checking the TCRdb D call of TRBD2 is not possible without DNA. CDR3 length equals 13 residues. CDR1 and CDR2 from the germline V gene are SGHRS and YFSETQ. The CDR3: CARGVPYQETQYF. Combining the CDR3 with reference TRBV5-1 and TRBJ2-5 gives the whole variable domain KAGVTQTPRYLIKTRGQQVTLSCSPISGHRSVSWYQQTPGQGLQFLFEYFSETQRNKGNFPGRFSGRQFSNSRSEMNVSTLELGDSALYLCARGVPYQETQYFGPGTRLLVL.

The chain uses TRBV4-3 and TRBJ2-7; TCRdb's D call of TRBD1 is untestable without DNA. CDR1 is LGHNA, CDR2 YSLEER, per germline. CDR3 length: 13 amino acids. The chain's CDR3 is CASSQASGREQYF.

The chain is built from TRBV7-2 and TRBJ2-2; the D gene TCRdb calls, TRBD1, cannot be checked with no DNA. Germline values: CDR1 SGHTA, CDR2 FQGNSA. This CDR3 is 13 amino acids long. The CDR3 region is CASTLSSPGELFF.

The V gene is TRBV28, the J gene TRBJ2-3; TCRdb returns TRBD2, unconfirmable since there is no DNA. The V gene's germline CDR1 is MDHEN and CDR2 SYDVKM. This CDR3 comprises 13 residues. This chain's CDR3 is CATGGVDADTQYF.

The gene calls are TRBV6-2 or TRBV6-3 and TRBJ2-5. This CDR3 has 16 amino acids. Per germline, CDR1 MNHEY and CDR2 SVGEGT. This CDR3 reads CASSYGLDARPGSQYF.

The chain couples TRBV27 to TRBJ2-7; TCRdb designates TRBD2, a call that cannot be tested without DNA. The CDR3 is made up of 13 amino acids. Germline CDR1 and CDR2: MNHEY and SMNVEV (reference sequence). CDR3 region: CASSFGESDEQYF.

CDR3 protein: CASSSKLAGYTGELFF. The chain has TRBV7-9 and TRBJ2-2; absent DNA, TCRdb's TRBD2 call cannot be checked. This CDR3 is 16 amino acids long. Germline lookup yields CDR1 SEHNR and CDR2 FQNEAQ (reference sequence).

CDR3 loop: CSVLGGDRGSYEQYF. The V gene is TRBV29-1, the J gene TRBJ2-7; absent DNA, TCRdb's TRBD1 call cannot be checked. There are 15 residues in the CDR3. Germline CDR1 and CDR2: SQVTM and ANQGSEA.

This chain uses TRBV7-9 with TRBJ1-2; no DNA is available, so the TRBD1 call from TCRdb remains unchecked. The CDR3 runs 15 residues. The germline V gene encodes CDR1 SEHNR and CDR2 FQNEAQ (reference sequence). The CDR3 spells CASSLVPDSKNGYTF.

The chain has TRBV29-1 and TRBJ2-7; TCRdb's D call of TRBD2 is untestable without DNA. The germline V gene has CDR1 SQVTM and CDR2 ANQGSEA. The CDR3 extends over 13 amino acids. The CDR3 loop reads CSVTTSGLYEQYF.

J is TRBJ1-4 and V is TRBV19. Germline V gene sequence: CDR1 LNHDA, CDR2 SQIVND (reference sequence). The CDR3 covers 15 residues. CDR3 residues: CASSIEGTTNEKLFF.

This chain joins TRBV7-3 and TRBJ2-3; TCRdb selects TRBD2, and the lack of DNA leaves this call unchecked. Germline CDR1 SGHTA, CDR2 FQGTGA. This CDR3 contains 17 residues. This chain's CDR3 is CASSPHLGGGGTDTQYF.

The chain has TRBV28 and TRBJ2-2; TCRdb calls TRBD2, which cannot be checked without DNA. The CDR3 is made up of 14 amino acids. Germline lookup yields CDR1 MDHEN and CDR2 SYDVKM. CDR3 sequence: CASSAGLHTGELFF.

The CDR3 loop is CSARGVVTGELFF. The chain recombines TRBV20-1 with TRBJ2-2. The length of the CDR3 is 13 residues. Germline V gives CDR1 DFQATT, CDR2 SNEGSKA (reference sequence).

The chain combines TRBV4-3 with TRBJ2-6; TCRdb outputs TRBD1, but without DNA this stays unchecked. Germline CDR1 LGHNA, CDR2 YSLEER. CDR3 length: 17 amino acids. The CDR3: CASSHRDREWGANVLTF.

The chain uses TRBV5-5 and TRBJ2-2. CDR3 length: 13 residues. CDR1 and CDR2 from the germline V gene are SGHKS and YYEKEE (reference sequence). Here the CDR3 reads CASSLEGTGELFF.

The chain joins TRBV4-3 to TRBJ2-3; TCRdb's D call of TRBD2 is untestable without DNA. CDR1 is LGHNA and CDR2 is YSLEER in the germline V gene. CDR3 length equals 17 residues. CDR3 loop: CASSQVLAGGPTDTQYF.

CDR3 residues: CASSFLSDSRISGNTIYF. The rearrangement joins TRBV7-9 to TRBJ1-3; without DNA, the TCRdb call of TRBD1 cannot be checked. There are 18 residues in the CDR3. CDR1 and CDR2 (germline): SEHNR, FQNEAQ (reference sequence).

This chain connects TRBV10-3 to TRBJ1-6; TCRdb outputs TRBD1, but without DNA this stays unchecked. Germline CDR1 ENHRY, CDR2 SYGVKD. This CDR3 spans 17 amino acids. CDR3 loop: CAISDGTGGFYNSPLHF.

V usage is TRBV6-5 and J usage is TRBJ2-7; the TCRdb call, TRBD1, lacks DNA for checking. Germline CDR1 and CDR2: MNHEY and SVGAGI. The CDR3 has 15 residues. The CDR3 loop is CASSPPGQGSYEQYF.

The V call is TRBV7-2, the J call TRBJ1-3; TCRdb's assignment of TRBD1 cannot be checked, as there is no DNA. CDR1 and CDR2 from the germline V gene are SGHTA and FQGNSA. This CDR3 is built from 15 residues. CDR3 amino acids: CASSSGRISGNTIYF.

The chain is built from TRBV6-6 and TRBJ2-5; TCRdb calls TRBD1, which cannot be checked without DNA. CDR3 size: 15 residues. Germline V gene sequence: CDR1 MNHNY, CDR2 SVGAGI (reference sequence). The CDR3 is CASSYSNWGGETQYF.

The chain recombines TRBV4-3 with TRBJ2-1. This CDR3 contains 13 residues. CDR1 is LGHNA, CDR2 YSLEER, per germline. CDR3 amino acids: CASSRTSVDEQFF.

This rearrangement joins TRBV4-3 to TRBJ1-2. CDR1 is LGHNA, CDR2 YSLEER, per germline. This CDR3 spans 14 amino acids. CDR3: CASSQDPAAFGYTF.

The V gene is TRBV11-2, the J gene TRBJ2-1. This CDR3 spans 12 amino acids. Germline loops: CDR1 SGHAT, CDR2 FQNNGV. CDR3 protein: CASSPRWNEQFF.

J is TRBJ1-2 and V is TRBV27; the D call of TRBD1 rests on TCRdb alone, since no DNA is present to check it. Germline values: CDR1 MNHEY, CDR2 SMNVEV (reference sequence). The CDR3 is 16 residues long. The CDR3: CATSPGIDRGDYGYTF.

This chain uses TRBV12-3 or TRBV12-4 with TRBJ1-2. The CDR3 is made up of 14 amino acids. CDR3 residues: CASTRGRDNYGYTF.

The V and J genes are TRBV7-2 and TRBJ2-7; TCRdb's D gene call, TRBD1, goes unchecked for lack of DNA. The CDR3 consists of 16 residues. Germline V gene sequence: CDR1 SGHTA, CDR2 FQGNSA. This CDR3 reads CASSYSGGAFSYEQYF.

The chain recombines TRBV7-9 with TRBJ2-7. This CDR3 has 14 amino acids. The germline V gene has CDR1 SEHNR and CDR2 FQNEAQ (reference sequence). The chain's CDR3 is CASSFVQGPYEQYF.